This entry is about one TCR beta chain. Its antigen remains unidentified. The CDR3 sequence is 16 residues long. With 4 bases removed from V and 5 bases from J, the gap between germline ends came to 21 bases. Germline-derived CDR1 and CDR2 are SGDLS and YYNGEE. This sample stems from a study of identifying expanded T cells in peripheral blood. Study-wide findings and caveats: Differentially abundant clones: about 1.2 between replicates, roughly 16 at around 14 days, 19 to 20 at four. Across healthy donors, higher total template counts meant significantly greater roughly 2-week count variance.

Clones were read by immunoSEQ multiplex PCR, and TCRdb kept only the in-frame ones, dropping some. The data hold 90,000 to 100,000 clones, with roughly 90% observed a single time. The chain links TRBV9 to TRBJ2-5; possibly TRBD1 or TRBD2 for D (5 bases each). The receptor comes from a person aged 18 to 70 in good health. Sequenced input: blood. In DNA, the CDR3 is TGTGCCAGCAGCAGAACCGGGACGTTCCTGAAGGAGACCCAGTACTTC. Protein sequence: CASSRTGTFLKETQYF.